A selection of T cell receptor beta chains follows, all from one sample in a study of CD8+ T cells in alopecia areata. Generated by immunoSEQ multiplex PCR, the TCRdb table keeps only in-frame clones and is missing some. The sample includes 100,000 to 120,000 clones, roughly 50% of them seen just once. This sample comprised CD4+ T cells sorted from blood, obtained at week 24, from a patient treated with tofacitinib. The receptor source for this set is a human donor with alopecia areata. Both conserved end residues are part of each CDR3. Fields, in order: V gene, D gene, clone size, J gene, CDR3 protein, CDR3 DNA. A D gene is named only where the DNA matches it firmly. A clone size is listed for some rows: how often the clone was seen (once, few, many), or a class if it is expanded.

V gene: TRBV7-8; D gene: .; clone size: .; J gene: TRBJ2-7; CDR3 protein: CASSSRASYEQYF; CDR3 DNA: TGTGCCAGCAGCTCCAGAGCCTCCTACGAGCAGTACTTC
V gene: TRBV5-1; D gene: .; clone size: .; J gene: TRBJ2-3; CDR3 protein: CASSDSGSTDTQYF; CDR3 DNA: TGCGCCAGCTCCGATAGCGGTAGCACAGATACGCAGTATTTT
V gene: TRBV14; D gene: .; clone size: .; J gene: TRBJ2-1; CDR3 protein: CASSQSSTYNEQFF; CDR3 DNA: TGTGCCAGCAGCCAATCATCCACTTACAATGAGCAGTTCTTC
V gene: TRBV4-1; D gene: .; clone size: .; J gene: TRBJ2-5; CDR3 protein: CASSQGTQETQYF; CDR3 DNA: TGCGCCAGCAGCCAGGGGACCCAAGAGACCCAGTACTTC
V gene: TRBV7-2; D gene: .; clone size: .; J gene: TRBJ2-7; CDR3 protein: CASSLALYEQYF; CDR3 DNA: TGTGCCAGCAGCTTAGCTCTCTACGAGCAGTACTTC
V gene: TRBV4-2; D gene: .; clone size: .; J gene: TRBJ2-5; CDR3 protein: CASSQVGVPETQYF; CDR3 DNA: TGTGCCAGCAGCCAAGTAGGAGTTCCGGAGACCCAGTACTTC
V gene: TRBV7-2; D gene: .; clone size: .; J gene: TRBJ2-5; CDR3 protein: CASSFLQETQYF; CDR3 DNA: TGTGCCAGCAGCTTCCTCCAAGAGACCCAGTACTTC
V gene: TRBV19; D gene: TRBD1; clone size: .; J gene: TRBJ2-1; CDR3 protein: CASSITGAGYNEQFF; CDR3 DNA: TGTGCCAGTAGTATTACAGGGGCTGGCTACAATGAGCAGTTCTTC
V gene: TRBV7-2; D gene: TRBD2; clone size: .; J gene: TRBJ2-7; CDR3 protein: CASSLDSGGSPGQYF; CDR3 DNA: TGTGCCAGCAGCTTAGATTCCGGGGGGAGTCCGGGGCAGTACTTC
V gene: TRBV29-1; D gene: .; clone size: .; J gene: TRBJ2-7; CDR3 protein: CSVGNGYYEQYF; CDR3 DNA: TGCAGCGTTGGGAACGGCTACTACGAGCAGTACTTC
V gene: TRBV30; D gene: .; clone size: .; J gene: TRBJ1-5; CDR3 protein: CAWSPSDNQPQHF; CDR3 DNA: TGTGCCTGGAGTCCCTCAGATAATCAGCCCCAGCATTTT
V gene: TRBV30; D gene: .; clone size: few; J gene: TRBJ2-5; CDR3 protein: CAWRRDPVETQYF; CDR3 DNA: TGTGCCTGGAGGCGGGACCCGGTGGAGACCCAGTACTTC
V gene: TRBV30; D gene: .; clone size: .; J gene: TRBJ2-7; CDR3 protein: CAWRVQGGSYEQYF; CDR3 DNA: TGTGCCTGGAGAGTGCAGGGAGGCTCCTACGAGCAGTACTTC
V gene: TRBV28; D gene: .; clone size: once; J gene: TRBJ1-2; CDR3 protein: CASTTPSQELWSYGYTF; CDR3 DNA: TGTGCCAGCACTACGCCCAGCCAGGAGTTATGGAGCTATGGCTACACCTTC
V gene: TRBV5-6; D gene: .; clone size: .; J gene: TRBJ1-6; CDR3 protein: CASSLFGTLGYNSPLHF; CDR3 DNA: TGTGCCAGCAGCTTGTTCGGGACCTTAGGGTATAATTCACCCCTCCACTTT
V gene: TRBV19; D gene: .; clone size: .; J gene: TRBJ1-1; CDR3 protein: CASSGRLNTEAFF; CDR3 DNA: TGTGCCAGTAGCGGACGGTTGAACACTGAAGCTTTCTTT
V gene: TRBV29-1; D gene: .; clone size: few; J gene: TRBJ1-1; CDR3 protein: CSVQVVYTEAFF; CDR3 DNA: TGCAGCGTACAGGTTGTGTACACTGAAGCTTTCTTT
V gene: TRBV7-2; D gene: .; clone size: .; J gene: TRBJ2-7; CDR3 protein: CASSPPGGRRSYEQYF; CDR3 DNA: TGTGCCAGCAGCCCGCCCGGGGGTAGGAGGTCCTACGAGCAGTACTTC
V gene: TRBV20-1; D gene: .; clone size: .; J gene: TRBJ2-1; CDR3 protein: CSATWFGEQFF; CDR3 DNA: TGCAGTGCTACTTGGTTCGGTGAGCAGTTCTTC
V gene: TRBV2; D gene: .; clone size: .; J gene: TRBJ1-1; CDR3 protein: CASSDNENTEAFF; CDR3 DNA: TGTGCCAGCAGTGATAATGAGAACACTGAAGCTTTCTTT
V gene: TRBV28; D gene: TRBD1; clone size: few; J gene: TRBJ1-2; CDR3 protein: CASTGTVIRNYGYTF; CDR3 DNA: TGTGCCAGCACAGGGACAGTGATTCGTAACTATGGCTACACCTTC
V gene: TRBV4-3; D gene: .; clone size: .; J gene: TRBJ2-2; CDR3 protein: CASSLDRPNTGELFF; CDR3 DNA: TGCGCCAGCAGCCTCGACAGGCCCAACACCGGGGAGCTGTTTTTT
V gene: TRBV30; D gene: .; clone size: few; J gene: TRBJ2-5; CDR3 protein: CAGGDWETQYF; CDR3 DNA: TGTGCCGGGGGAGATTGGGAGACCCAGTACTTC
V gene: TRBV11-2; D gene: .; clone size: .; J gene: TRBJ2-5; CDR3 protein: CASSFGGLETQYF; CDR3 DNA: TGTGCCAGCAGCTTCGGAGGGCTAGAGACCCAGTACTTC
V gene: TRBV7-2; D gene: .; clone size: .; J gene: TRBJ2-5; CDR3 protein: CASSFYWGQETQYF; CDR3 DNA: TGTGCCAGCAGCTTTTATTGGGGCCAAGAGACCCAGTACTTC
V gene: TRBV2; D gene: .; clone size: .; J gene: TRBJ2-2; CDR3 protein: CASRRGGTGELFF; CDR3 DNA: TGTGCCAGCCGAAGAGGGGGCACCGGGGAGCTGTTTTTT
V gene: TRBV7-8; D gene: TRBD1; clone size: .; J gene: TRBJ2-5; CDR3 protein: CASSLGTVQETQYF; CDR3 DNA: TGTGCCAGCAGCCTTGGGACAGTGCAAGAGACCCAGTACTTC
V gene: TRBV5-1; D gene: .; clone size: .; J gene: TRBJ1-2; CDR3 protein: CASSATGAGEYGYTF; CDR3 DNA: TGCGCCAGCAGCGCCACGGGGGCAGGGGAATATGGCTACACCTTC
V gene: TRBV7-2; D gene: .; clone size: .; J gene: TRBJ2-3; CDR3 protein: CASSRPGDTQYF; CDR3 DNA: TGTGCCAGCAGCCGTCCAGGGGATACGCAGTATTTT
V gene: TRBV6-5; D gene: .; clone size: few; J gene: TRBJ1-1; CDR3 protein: CASSRSFEGNTEAFF; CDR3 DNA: TGTGCCAGCAGCCGATCATTTGAGGGGAACACTGAAGCTTTCTTT
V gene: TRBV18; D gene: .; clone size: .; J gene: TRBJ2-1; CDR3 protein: CASSPVAEGNEQFF; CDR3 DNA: TGTGCCAGCTCACCGGTTGCCGAAGGAAATGAGCAGTTCTTC
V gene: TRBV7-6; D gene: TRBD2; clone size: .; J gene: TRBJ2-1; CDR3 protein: CASSLERLAGYYNEQFF; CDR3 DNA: TGTGCCAGCAGCTTGGAGCGACTAGCGGGGTACTACAATGAGCAGTTCTTC
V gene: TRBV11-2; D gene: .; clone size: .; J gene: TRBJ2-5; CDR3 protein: CASSLGELETQYF; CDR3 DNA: TGTGCCAGCAGCTTAGGGGAGTTGGAGACCCAGTACTTC
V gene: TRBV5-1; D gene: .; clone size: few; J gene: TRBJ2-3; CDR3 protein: CASSPYNRANTDTQYF; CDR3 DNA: TGCGCCAGCAGCCCCTACAATAGAGCGAATACAGATACGCAGTATTTT
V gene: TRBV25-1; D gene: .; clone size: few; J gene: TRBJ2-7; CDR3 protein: CASSDDRNYEQYF; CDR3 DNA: TGTGCCAGCAGTGACGACAGGAACTACGAGCAGTACTTC
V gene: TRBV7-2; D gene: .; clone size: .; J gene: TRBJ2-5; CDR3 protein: CASSSAGTERTQYF; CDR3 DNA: TGTGCCAGCAGCTCTGCCGGGACGGAGAGAACCCAGTACTTC
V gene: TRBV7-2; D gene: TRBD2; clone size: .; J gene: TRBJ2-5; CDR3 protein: CASSLGASGGQETQYF; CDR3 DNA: TGTGCCAGCAGCTTAGGGGCTAGCGGGGGGCAAGAGACCCAGTACTTC
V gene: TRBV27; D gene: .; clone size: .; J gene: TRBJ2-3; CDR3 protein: CASTLRNGLSQYF; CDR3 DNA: TGTGCCAGCACCCTTAGGAACGGACTTTCGCAGTATTTT
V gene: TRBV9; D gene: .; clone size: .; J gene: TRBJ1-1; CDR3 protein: CASSVGPLGTEAFF; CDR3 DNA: TGTGCCAGCAGCGTAGGACCCCTCGGGACTGAAGCTTTCTTT
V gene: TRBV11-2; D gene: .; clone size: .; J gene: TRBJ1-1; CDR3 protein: CASSPRTDAFF; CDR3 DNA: TGTGCCAGCAGCCCTCGGACAGACGCTTTCTTT
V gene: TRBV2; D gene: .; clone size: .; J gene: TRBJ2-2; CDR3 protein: CASSMKRDTGELFF; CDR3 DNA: TGTGCCAGCAGTATGAAGAGGGACACCGGGGAGCTGTTTTTT
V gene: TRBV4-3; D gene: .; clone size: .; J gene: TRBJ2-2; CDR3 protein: CASSRRQNTGELFF; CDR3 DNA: TGCGCCAGCAGCCGTAGACAGAACACCGGGGAGCTGTTTTTT
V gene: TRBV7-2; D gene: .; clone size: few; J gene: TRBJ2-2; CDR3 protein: CASSPNDRATGELFF; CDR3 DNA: TGTGCCAGCAGCCCCAATGACAGAGCCACCGGGGAGCTGTTTTTT
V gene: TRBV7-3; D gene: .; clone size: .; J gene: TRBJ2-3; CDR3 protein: CASSLSSTDTQYF; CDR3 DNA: TGTGCCAGCAGCTTAAGCAGCACAGATACGCAGTATTTT
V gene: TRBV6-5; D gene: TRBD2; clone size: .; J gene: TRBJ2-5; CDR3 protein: CASKRGEETQYF; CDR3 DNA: TGTGCCAGCAAGCGGGGAGAAGAGACCCAGTACTTC
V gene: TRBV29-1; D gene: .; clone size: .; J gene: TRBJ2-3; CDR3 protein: CSVDPYTDTQYF; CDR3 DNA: TGCAGCGTTGACCCCTACACAGATACGCAGTATTTT
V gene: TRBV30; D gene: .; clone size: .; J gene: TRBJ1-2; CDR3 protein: CAWSGGYGYTF; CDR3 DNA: TGTGCCTGGAGTGGCGGCTATGGCTACACCTTC
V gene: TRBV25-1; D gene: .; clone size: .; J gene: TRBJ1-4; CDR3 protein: CASSDLTQGLNEKLFF; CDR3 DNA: TGTGCCAGCAGTGATCTTACTCAGGGGCTTAATGAAAAACTGTTTTTT
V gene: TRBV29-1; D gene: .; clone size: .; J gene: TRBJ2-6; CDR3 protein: CSVEWSAGANVLTF; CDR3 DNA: TGCAGCGTTGAATGGTCCGCTGGGGCCAACGTCCTGACTTTC
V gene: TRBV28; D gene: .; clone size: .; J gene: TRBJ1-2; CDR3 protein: CASSSIGGTYGYTF; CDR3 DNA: TGTGCCAGCAGTTCTATTGGGGGGACCTATGGCTACACCTTC
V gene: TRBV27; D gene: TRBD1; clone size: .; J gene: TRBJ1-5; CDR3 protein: CASARRDRFHQPQHF; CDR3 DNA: TGTGCCAGTGCCCGCCGGGACAGGTTCCATCAGCCCCAGCATTTT
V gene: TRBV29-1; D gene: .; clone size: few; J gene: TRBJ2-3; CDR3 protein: CSVDLDLTDTQYF; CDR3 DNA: TGCAGCGTTGATCTCGACCTCACGGATACGCAGTATTTT
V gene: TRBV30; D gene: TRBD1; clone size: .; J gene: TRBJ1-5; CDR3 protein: CAWSGTGAPQHF; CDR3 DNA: TGTGCCTGGAGCGGGACAGGGGCCCCCCAGCATTTT
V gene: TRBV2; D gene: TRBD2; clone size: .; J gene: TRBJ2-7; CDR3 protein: CASSRSGLAASRYYEQYF; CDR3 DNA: TGTGCCAGCAGTAGGTCTGGACTAGCGGCGTCTCGGTACTATGAGCAGTACTTC
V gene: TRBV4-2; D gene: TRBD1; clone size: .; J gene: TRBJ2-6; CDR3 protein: CASSQETGPGANVLTF; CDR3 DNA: TGTGCCAGCAGCCAAGAGACAGGGCCTGGGGCCAACGTCCTGACTTTC